These 20 T cell receptor beta chains originate from one sample sequenced in a study of shared clonotypes between healthy human individuals. The method was immunoSEQ multiplex PCR; TCRdb's version includes in-frame clones alone and lacks a portion of them. The sample has about 2.1 million clones, 85% to 95% seen once. Naive CD8 cells lacked CD45RO and underwent positive selection for CCR7, leaving out terminally differentiated effector memory CD45RA+ cells. The sequenced material came from naive CD8+ T cells from PBMCs. These receptors came from a man aged 18 to 30 in good health. Some clones in this sample may be carry-over from other donors' samples.

In this sample, this clone turned up once. This chain connects TRBV13 to TRBJ2-7, with TRBD1 matching over 9 bases. Germline V gene lookup returns CDR1 PRHDT and CDR2 FYEKMQ (reference sequence). The CDR3 sequence is 15 residues long. The trim removed 5 bases at V and 3 bases at J, leaving 8 bases unmatched. The CDR3: CASSTDRGINYEQYF. CDR3 nucleotides: TGTGCCAGCAGCACAGACAGGGGGATCAACTACGAGCAGTACTTC.

The V gene is TRBV27, the J gene TRBJ2-7; 8 positions agree with TRBD1. The germline V gene encodes CDR1 MNHEY and CDR2 SMNVEV (reference sequence). Losses at the gene ends were 5 bases for V and 6 bases for J; bases not matched to a gene: 9. There are 14 residues in the CDR3. In nucleotides, the CDR3 is TGTGCCAGCAGTCCTGGACAGGGCCTAGGCGAGCAGTACTTC. Its translation is CASSPGQGLGEQYF.

A note on this clone: The sample holds other DNA sequences that translate to the same CDR3. The rearrangement links TRBV28 to TRBJ2-7; D is ambiguous. Germline-derived CDR1 and CDR2 are MDHEN and SYDVKM. Trimming took 6 bases from V and 1 from J, leaving 7 bases between them. This CDR3 is 12 amino acids long. The CDR3, as DNA: TGTGCCAGCAGCCAAACATCCTACGAGCAGTACTTC. It is translated as CASSQTSYEQYF.

CDR3 sequence: CASITRNTEAFF. The CDR3 coding sequence is TGTGCCAGTATCACTAGGAACACTGAAGCTTTCTTT. V gene TRBV19 combines with J gene TRBJ1-1; no reliable D call. The CDR3 is 12 amino acids. The ends were cut back, 7 bases at V and 1 base at J, with 7 bases in the middle. Germline CDR1 is LNHDA and CDR2 is SQIVND (reference sequence).

The chain combines TRBV9 with TRBJ2-7, with 7 bases aligning to TRBD1. The CDR3 sequence is 16 residues long. With 3 bases clipped from V and 2 bases from J, the junction kept 11 bases outside the gene matches. Germline V gives CDR1 SGDLS, CDR2 YYNGEE. The CDR3 bases are TGTGCCAGCAGCGGCCGGGACAGCCTACTAACCTACGAGCAGTACTTC. As protein: CASSGRDSLLTYEQYF.

The chain combines TRBV7-9 with TRBJ2-1, with TRBD2 matching over 7 bases. The CDR3 consists of 19 residues. Germline V gene sequence: CDR1 SEHNR, CDR2 FQNEAQ (reference sequence). After removal of 4 bases from V and 1 base from J, the junction contained 16 bases not matched to a gene. The DNA for the CDR3 is TGTGCCAGCAGCTCTACTAGGGTCGGTCGCGGGAGTTCCTACAATGAGCAGTTCTTC. Translation gives CASSSTRVGRGSSYNEQFF.

As to this clone: Distinct nucleotide sequences in the sample also encode this CDR3. The chain couples TRBV28 to TRBJ2-7, with 7 positions matching TRBD1. CDR3 length: 14 residues. Germline CDR1 reads MDHEN; CDR2 reads SYDVKM. V lost 3 bases to trimming and J lost 3 bases; unmatched junction nucleotides: 5. The CDR3 reads CASSLSGTDYEQYF. In DNA form, the CDR3 reads TGTGCCAGCAGTTTGTCCGGGACAGACTACGAGCAGTACTTC.

The chain carries TRBV7-8 and TRBJ2-7, with 8 bases that match TRBD1. The CDR3 spans 15 residues. Per the germline V gene, CDR1 is SGHVS and CDR2 is FQNEAQ. V shed 5 bases and J 5 bases; nucleotides not matched to a gene: 11. The CDR3 DNA is TGTGCCAGCAGCCCAAGTAGACAGGGGTTTGACGAGCAGTACTTC. It specifies CASSPSRQGFDEQYF.

V is TRBV5-6 and J is TRBJ2-4; TRBD2 matches 11 bases. V was pared by 4 bases and J by 7 bases, with 10 bases of the junction left unmatched. CDR1 SGHDT and CDR2 YYEEEE come from the germline V gene. This CDR3 contains 16 residues. The CDR3 sequence is CASSAQTSGKVNIQYF. CDR3 DNA: TGTGCCAGCAGCGCACAGACTAGCGGGAAGGTGAACATTCAGTACTTC.

The chain recombines TRBV27 with TRBJ2-2, with 7 bases lining up with TRBD1. J lost 7 bases, V lost 6 bases, and 8 bases had no gene match. The V gene's germline CDR1 is MNHEY and CDR2 SMNVEV (reference sequence). The CDR3 has 14 amino acids. The CDR3, as DNA: TGTGCCAGCAGCCCTGACAGGGCGGTCGGGGAGCTGTTTTTT. This codes for CASSPDRAVGELFF.

The chain has TRBV23-1 and TRBJ2-7; 8 bases fit TRBD1. TRBV23-1 is placed among ORFs of uncertain function. The trim removed 2 bases at V and 0 bases at J, leaving 6 bases unmatched. The length of the CDR3 is 16 residues. CDR3 region: CASSQPRTGSSYEQYF. The CDR3 DNA reads TGCGCCAGCAGTCAACCCCGGACAGGGAGCTCCTACGAGCAGTACTTC.

This chain joins TRBV7-2 and TRBJ1-2, with D possibly being TRBD1 (6 bases). CDR3 length equals 15 residues. The germline gives CDR1 SGHTA, CDR2 FQGNSA. With 1 base removed from V and 3 bases from J, the gap between germline ends came to 12 bases. CDR3 sequence: CASSLEGGNHYGYTF. In DNA form, the CDR3 reads TGTGCCAGCAGCTTAGAAGGGGGGAACCACTATGGCTACACCTTC.

The V and J genes are TRBV30 and TRBJ1-3; D perhaps matches TRBD1 (5 bases). The germline V and J ends were trimmed by 3 bases and 0 bases, with 18 bases remaining between them. Germline CDR1 GTSNPN, CDR2 SVGIG (reference sequence). This CDR3 region has 17 residues. CDR3: CAWRGLRDGYSGNTIYF. The CDR3 DNA follows: TGTGCCTGGAGGGGACTCAGGGACGGGTACTCTGGAAACACCATATATTTT.

The chain uses TRBV29-1 and TRBJ1-5, with TRBD1 matching over 7 bases. The CDR3 contains 13 residues. The germline V gene has CDR1 SQVTM and CDR2 ANQGSEA. After removal of 7 bases from V and 2 bases from J, the junction contained 5 bases not matched to a gene. As DNA, the CDR3 is TGCAGCGCTGGAGGGGGCGGCAATCAGCCCCAGCATTTT. It is translated as CSAGGGGNQPQHF.

This chain joins TRBV19 and TRBJ1-5; D not resolved. The CDR3 contains 14 residues. Germline V gene data show CDR1 as LNHDA and CDR2 as SQIVND (reference sequence). V was pared by 5 bases and J by 6 bases, with 14 bases between. The CDR3 coding sequence is TGTGCCAGTAGTTTTGGTGGGTCTAGTCAGCCCCAGCATTTT. Its translation: CASSFGGSSQPQHF.

This clone was observed once. The CDR3 protein is CSVASGPGELFF. In DNA, the CDR3 is TGCAGCGTTGCTTCGGGGCCCGGGGAGCTGTTTTTT. The chain uses TRBV29-1 and TRBJ2-2, with D possibly called TRBD1 or TRBD2 (5 bases each). Trimming cost V 4 bases and J 6 bases, with 9 bases left between them. Germline CDR1 reads SQVTM; CDR2 reads ANQGSEA. The CDR3 is made up of 12 amino acids.

The chain recombines TRBV5-1 with TRBJ1-1, with D perhaps matching TRBD1 (5 bases). The CDR3 sequence is 15 residues long. CDR1 and CDR2 from the germline V gene are SGHRS and YFSETQ. The V and J ends lost 1 base and 2 bases respectively, with 12 bases between them. The CDR3 here is CASSLNRGVNTEAFF. The CDR3 bases are TGCGCCAGCAGCTTGAATCGAGGGGTTAACACTGAAGCTTTCTTT.

The V gene is TRBV27, the J gene TRBJ1-4, with D possibly being TRBD1 (5 bases). The CDR3 has 19 residues. V dropped 1 base and J dropped 8 bases, with 26 bases sitting between them. Germline-derived CDR1 and CDR2 are MNHEY and SMNVEV (reference sequence). The CDR3 reads CASSLYGLGGAISYEKLFF. CDR3 in DNA: TGTGCCAGCAGTTTATATGGGTTGGGAGGGGCAATAAGTTACGAAAAACTGTTTTTT.

J is TRBJ2-2 and V is TRBV4-1; TRBD2 matches 14 bases. J lost 1 base, V lost 2 bases, and 6 bases had no gene match. This CDR3 region has 19 residues. Looked up from germline, CDR1 is MGHRA and CDR2 is YSYEKL. In DNA, the CDR3 is TGCGCCAGCAGCCAATTGACTAGCGGGAGGGGAGGGAACACCGGGGAGCTGTTTTTT. Amino acids: CASSQLTSGRGGNTGELFF.

The chain has TRBV27 and TRBJ2-7, with a tentative D call TRBD2 (6 bases). V was cut by 6 bases and J by 4 bases, with 19 bases left in between. In germline, CDR1 is MNHEY, CDR2 SMNVEV (reference sequence). The CDR3 consists of 15 residues. CDR3 nucleotides: TGTGCCAGCAGGTTGACACTTCATGGGACTTACGAGCAGTACTTC. It encodes CASRLTLHGTYEQYF.